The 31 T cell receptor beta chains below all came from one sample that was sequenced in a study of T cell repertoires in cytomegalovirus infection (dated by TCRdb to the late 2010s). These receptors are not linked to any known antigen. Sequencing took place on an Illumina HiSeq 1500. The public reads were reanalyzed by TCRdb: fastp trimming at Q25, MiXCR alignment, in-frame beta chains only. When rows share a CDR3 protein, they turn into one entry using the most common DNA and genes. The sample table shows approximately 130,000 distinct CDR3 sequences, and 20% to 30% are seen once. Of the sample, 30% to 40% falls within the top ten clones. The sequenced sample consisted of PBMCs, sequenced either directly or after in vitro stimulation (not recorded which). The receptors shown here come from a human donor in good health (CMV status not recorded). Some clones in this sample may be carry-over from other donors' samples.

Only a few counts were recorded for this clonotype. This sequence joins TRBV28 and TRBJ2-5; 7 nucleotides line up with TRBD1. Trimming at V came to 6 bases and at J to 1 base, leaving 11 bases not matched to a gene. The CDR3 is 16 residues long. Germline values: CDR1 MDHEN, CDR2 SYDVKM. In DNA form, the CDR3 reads TGTGCCAGCAGGCTCCGACAGGGAAGGGTCCAAGAGACCCAGTACTTC. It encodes CASRLRQGRVQETQYF.

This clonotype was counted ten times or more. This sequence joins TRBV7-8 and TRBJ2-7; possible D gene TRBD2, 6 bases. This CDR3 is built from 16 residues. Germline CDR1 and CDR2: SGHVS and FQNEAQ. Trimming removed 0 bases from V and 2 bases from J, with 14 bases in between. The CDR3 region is CASSLALASTPYEQYF. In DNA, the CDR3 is TGTGCCAGCAGCTTAGCCCTAGCGTCTACTCCCTACGAGCAGTACTTC.

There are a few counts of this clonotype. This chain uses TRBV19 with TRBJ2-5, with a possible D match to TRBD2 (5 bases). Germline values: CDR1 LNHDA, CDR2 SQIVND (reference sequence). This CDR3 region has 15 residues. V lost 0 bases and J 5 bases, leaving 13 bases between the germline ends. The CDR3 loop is CASSIDHYRRETQYF. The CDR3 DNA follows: TGTGCCAGTAGTATAGACCACTATAGGAGGGAGACCCAGTACTTC.

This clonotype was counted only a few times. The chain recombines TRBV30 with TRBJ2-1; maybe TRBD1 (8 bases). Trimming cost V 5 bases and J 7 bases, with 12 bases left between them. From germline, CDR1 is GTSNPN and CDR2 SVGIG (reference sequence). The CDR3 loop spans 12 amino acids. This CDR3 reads CAWGQGGNEQFF. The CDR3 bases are TGTGCCTGGGGACAGGGAGGGAATGAGCAGTTCTTC.

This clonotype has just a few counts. The DNA for the CDR3 is TGTGCCAGACCTGTAGGCGGGAGGGTTTCCTACGAGCAGTACTTC. Amino acids: CARPVGGRVSYEQYF. The V and J genes are TRBV28 and TRBJ2-7; 9 positions match TRBD2. The CDR3 has 15 residues. The germline gives CDR1 MDHEN, CDR2 SYDVKM. With V trimmed by 9 bases and J by 1 base, 10 bases remained unmatched.

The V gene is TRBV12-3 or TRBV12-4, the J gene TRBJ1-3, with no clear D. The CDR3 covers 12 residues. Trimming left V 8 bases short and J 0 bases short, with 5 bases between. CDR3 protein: CASHSSGNTIYF. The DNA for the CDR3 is TGTGCCAGCCATTCCTCTGGAAACACCATATATTTT.

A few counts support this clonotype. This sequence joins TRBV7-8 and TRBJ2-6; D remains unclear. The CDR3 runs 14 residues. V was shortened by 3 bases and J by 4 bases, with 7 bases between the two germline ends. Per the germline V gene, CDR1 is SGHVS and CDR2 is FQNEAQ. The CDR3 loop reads CASSFFSGANVLTF. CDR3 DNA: TGTGCCAGCAGCTTCTTTTCGGGGGCCAACGTCCTGACTTTC.

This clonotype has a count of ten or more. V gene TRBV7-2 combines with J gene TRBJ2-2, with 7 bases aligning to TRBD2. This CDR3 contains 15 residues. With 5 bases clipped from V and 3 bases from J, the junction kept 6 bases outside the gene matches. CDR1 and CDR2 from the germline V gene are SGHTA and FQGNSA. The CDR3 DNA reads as TGTGCCAGCAGCGTCGGGACTACCGACACCGGGGAGCTGTTTTTT. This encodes CASSVGTTDTGELFF.

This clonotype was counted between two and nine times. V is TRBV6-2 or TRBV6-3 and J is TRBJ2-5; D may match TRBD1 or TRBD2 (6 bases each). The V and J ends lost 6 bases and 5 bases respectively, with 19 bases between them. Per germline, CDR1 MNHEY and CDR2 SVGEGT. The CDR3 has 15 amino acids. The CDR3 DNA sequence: TGTGCCAGCAGAGCTACTCGTGGGGGGCCGGAGACCCAGTACTTC. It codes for CASRATRGGPETQYF.

CDR3 protein: CASKVGSSSSYEQYF. In DNA form, the CDR3 reads TGTGCCAGCAAGGTAGGATCCTCATCCTCCTACGAGCAGTACTTC. This rearrangement joins TRBV27 to TRBJ2-7; D gene ambiguous. CDR3 length: 15 residues. V was trimmed by 7 bases and J by 0 bases, leaving 16 bases between them. Germline V gives CDR1 MNHEY, CDR2 SMNVEV (reference sequence).

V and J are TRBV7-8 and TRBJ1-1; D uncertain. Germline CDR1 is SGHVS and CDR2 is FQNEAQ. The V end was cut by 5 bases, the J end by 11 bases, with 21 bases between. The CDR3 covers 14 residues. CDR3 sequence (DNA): TGTGCCAGCAGCGGTTTAACGACCGTCGGAGGGGCTTTCTTT. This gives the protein CASSGLTTVGGAFF.

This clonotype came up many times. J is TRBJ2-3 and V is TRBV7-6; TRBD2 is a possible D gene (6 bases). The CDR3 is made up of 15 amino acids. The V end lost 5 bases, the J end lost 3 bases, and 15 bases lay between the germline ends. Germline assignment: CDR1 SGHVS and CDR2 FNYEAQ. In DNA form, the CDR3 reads TGTGCCAGCAGCCCTAGGGGAGGTATTACAGATACGCAGTATTTT. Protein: CASSPRGGITDTQYF.

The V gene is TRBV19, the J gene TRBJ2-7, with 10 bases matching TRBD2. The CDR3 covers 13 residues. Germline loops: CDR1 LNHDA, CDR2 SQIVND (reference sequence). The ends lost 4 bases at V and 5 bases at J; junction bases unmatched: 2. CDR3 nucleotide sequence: TGTGCCAGTAGTACTCTAGCGGGAGACGAGCAGTACTTC. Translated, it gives CASSTLAGDEQYF.

CDR3 sequence reads: CASSLMWDNSPLHF. The CDR3 DNA reads TGTGCCAGCAGCTTAATGTGGGATAATTCACCCCTCCACTTT. The chain uses TRBV7-2 and TRBJ1-6; D is uncertain. Trimming shortened V by 2 bases and J by 5 bases, and 7 bases separated the two germline ends. There are 14 residues in the CDR3. Looked up from germline, CDR1 is SGHTA and CDR2 is FQGNSA.

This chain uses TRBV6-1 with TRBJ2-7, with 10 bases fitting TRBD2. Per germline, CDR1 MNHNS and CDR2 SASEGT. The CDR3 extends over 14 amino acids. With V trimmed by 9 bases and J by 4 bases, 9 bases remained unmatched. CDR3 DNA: TGTGCCAGTAGTTCAGCGGGAGGGCGATACGAGCAGTACTTC. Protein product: CASSSAGGRYEQYF.

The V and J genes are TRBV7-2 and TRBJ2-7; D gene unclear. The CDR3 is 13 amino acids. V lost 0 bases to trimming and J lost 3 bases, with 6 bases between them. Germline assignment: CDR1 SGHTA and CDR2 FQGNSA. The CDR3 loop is CASSLAWRYEQYV. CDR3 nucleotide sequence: TGTGCCAGCAGCTTAGCGTGGCGCTACGAGCAGTACGTC.

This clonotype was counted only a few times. The CDR3 region has the DNA TGTGCCAGCAGTTACAGGAACACCGGGGAGCTGTTTTTT. It encodes CASSYRNTGELFF. The chain carries TRBV5-6 and TRBJ2-2; D is unclear. Germline lookup yields CDR1 SGHDT and CDR2 YYEEEE. V gave up 5 bases and J gave up 1 base, with 6 bases separating them. The length of the CDR3 is 13 residues.

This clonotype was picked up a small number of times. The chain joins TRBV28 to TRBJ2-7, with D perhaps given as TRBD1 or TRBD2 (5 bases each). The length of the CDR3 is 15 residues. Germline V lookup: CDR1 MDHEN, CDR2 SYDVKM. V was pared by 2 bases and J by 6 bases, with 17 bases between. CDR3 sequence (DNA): TGTGCCAGCAGTTTACCCGGGGCAGGGAAAGGCGAGCAGTACTTC. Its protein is CASSLPGAGKGEQYF.

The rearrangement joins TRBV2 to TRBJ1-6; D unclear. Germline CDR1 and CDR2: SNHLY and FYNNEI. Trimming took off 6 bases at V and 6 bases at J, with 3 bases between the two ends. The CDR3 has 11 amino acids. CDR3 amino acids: CASRINSPLHF. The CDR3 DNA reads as TGTGCCAGCAGGATTAATTCACCCCTCCACTTT.

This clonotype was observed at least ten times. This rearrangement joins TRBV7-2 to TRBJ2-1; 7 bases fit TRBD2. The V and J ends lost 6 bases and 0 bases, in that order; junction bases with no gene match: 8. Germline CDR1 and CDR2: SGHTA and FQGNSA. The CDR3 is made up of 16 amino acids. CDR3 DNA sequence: TGTGCCAGCAGATCGAGCGGGACGAGCTCCTACAATGAGCAGTTCTTC. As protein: CASRSSGTSSYNEQFF.

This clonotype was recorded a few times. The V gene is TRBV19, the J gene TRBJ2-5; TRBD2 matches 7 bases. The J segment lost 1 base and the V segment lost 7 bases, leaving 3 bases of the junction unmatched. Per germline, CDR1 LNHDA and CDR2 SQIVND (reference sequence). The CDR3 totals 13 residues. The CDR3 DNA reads TGTGCCAGTACGGGGGGTCGCCAAGAGACCCAGTACTTC. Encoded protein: CASTGGRQETQYF.

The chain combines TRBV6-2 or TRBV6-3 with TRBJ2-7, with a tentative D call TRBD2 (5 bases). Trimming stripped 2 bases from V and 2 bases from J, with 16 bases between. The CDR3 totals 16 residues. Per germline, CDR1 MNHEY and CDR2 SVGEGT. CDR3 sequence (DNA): TGTGCCAGCAGTTACAACGAGGGTGTGCTAACCTACGAGCAGTACGTC. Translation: CASSYNEGVLTYEQYV.

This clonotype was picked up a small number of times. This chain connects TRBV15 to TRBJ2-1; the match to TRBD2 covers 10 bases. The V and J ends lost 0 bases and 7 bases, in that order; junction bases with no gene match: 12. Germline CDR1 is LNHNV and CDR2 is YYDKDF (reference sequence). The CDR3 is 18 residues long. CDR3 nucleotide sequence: TGTGCCACCAGCAGAGATGGGCTAGCGGGGGCGCGAGTGAATGAGCAGTTCTTC. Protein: CATSRDGLAGARVNEQFF.

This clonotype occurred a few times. The CDR3 protein is CASSLIHQPQHF. CDR3 coding DNA: TGTGCCAGCAGTTTAATTCATCAGCCCCAGCATTTT. The chain links TRBV28 to TRBJ1-5; D is ambiguous. There are 12 residues in the CDR3. The V gene's germline CDR1 is MDHEN and CDR2 SYDVKM. Trimming cost V 2 bases and J 5 bases, with 4 bases left between them.

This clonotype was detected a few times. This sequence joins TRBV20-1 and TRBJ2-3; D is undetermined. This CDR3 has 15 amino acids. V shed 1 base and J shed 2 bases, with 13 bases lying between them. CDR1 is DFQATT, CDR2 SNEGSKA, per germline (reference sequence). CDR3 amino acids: CSARGLQIFTDTQYF. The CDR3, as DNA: TGCAGTGCTAGAGGGCTCCAAATCTTCACAGATACGCAGTATTTT.

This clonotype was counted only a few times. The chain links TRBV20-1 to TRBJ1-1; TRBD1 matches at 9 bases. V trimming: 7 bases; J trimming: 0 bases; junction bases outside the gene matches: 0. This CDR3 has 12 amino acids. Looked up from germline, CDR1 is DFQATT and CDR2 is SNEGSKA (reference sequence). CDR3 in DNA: TGCAGTGGGGACAGGGTGAACACTGAAGCTTTCTTT. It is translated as CSGDRVNTEAFF.

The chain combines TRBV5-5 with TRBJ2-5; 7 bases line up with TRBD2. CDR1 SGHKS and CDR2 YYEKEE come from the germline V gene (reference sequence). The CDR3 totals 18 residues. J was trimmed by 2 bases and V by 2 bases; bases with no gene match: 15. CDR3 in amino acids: CASSFGSSGVPPQETQYF. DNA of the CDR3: TGTGCCAGCAGCTTTGGCTCTAGCGGAGTCCCGCCTCAAGAGACCCAGTACTTC.

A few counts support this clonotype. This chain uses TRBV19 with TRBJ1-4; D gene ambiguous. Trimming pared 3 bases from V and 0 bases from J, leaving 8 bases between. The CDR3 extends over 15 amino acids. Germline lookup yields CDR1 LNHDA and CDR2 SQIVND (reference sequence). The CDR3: CASSIGRSTNEKLFF. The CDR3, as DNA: TGTGCCAGTAGTATCGGACGGTCAACTAATGAAAAACTGTTTTTT. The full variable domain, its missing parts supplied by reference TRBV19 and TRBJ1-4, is DGGITQSPKYLFRKEGQNVTLSCEQNLNHDAMYWYRQDPGQGLRLIYYSQIVNDFQKGDIAEGYSVSREKKESFPLTVTSAQKNPTAFYLCASSIGRSTNEKLFFGSGTQLSVL.

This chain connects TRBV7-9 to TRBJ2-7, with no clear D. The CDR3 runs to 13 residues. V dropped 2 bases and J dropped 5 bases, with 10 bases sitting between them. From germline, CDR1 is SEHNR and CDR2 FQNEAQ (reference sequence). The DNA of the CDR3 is TGTGCCAGCAGCTTAATCGGAACTGACGAGCAGTACGTC. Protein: CASSLIGTDEQYV.

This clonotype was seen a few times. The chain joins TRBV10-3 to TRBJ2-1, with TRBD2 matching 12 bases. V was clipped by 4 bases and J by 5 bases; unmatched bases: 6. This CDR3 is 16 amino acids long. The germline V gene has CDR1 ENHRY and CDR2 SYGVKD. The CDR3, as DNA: TGTGCCATCAGTGGTCTAGCGGGAGGGCCAGACAATGAGCAGTTCTTC. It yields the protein CAISGLAGGPDNEQFF.

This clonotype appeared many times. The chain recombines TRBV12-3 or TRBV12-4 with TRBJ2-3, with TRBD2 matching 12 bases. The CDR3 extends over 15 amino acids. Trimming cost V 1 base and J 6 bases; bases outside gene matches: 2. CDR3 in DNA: TGTGCCAGCAGTTTAGTCCTAGCGGGAGGGGATACGCAGTATTTT. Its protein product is CASSLVLAGGDTQYF.